What follows describes a single TCR beta chain. What it binds is not known. This sample also contains other DNA sequences that code for the same CDR3. Assay used: immunoSEQ multiplex PCR; TCRdb lists only in-frame clones, some missing. This sample has 130,000 or so clones, with around 94% found just once. The data stem from a study of T cell responses to AZD1222 COVID-19 vaccine. Study-level background: Pooling was applied to second doses at about 4 or about 12 weeks. Findings and limits, study-wide: It was only 6 or 7 AZD1222 recipients who were seropositive at baseline.

Germline V gene data show CDR1 as MNHEY and CDR2 as SVGEGT. The ends lost 4 bases at V and 7 bases at J; junction bases unmatched: 4. The CDR3 has 13 amino acids. The clonotype originates from an adult in good health. Sequenced here: peripheral blood, sampled on day 0 of AZD1222 vaccination. The gene calls are TRBV6-2 or TRBV6-3 and TRBJ1-5, with 7 bases aligning to TRBD1. The CDR3 nucleotides read TGTGCCAGCAGTTGGGACAGTTACCAGCCCCAGCATTTT. This sequence encodes CASSWDSYQPQHF.